This TCR beta chain appears in the sequencing data of a study of Graves' ophthalmopathy and Graves' hyperthyroidism. Diagnoses were established from clinical symptoms, serum thyroxine, TRAb, thyroid ultrasound and orbital computed tomography. Findings of the study overall: Between ophthalmopathy and stable hyperthyroidism, a 13-signature model drew a separation with 87.88% sensitivity and around 80% specificity.

From RNA, the CDR3 regions of TCR beta chains were amplified and sequenced. First-round RT-PCR used HTBI primers; second-round multiplex PCR followed. TCRdb independently ran MiXCR on the multiplex PCR reads; one entry per CDR3 protein. The sample gives 200,000 to 250,000 distinct CDR3 sequences, roughly 21% of which show up once; around 45% is in the top ten. The J segment lost 3 bases and the V segment lost 7 bases, leaving 10 bases of the junction unmatched. CDR1 MDHEN and CDR2 SYDVKM come from the germline V gene. The CDR3 is 16 amino acids. In its sample, this clonotype was seen a few times. The antigen remains unidentified.

The sequence derives from a woman aged 45-60 years with Graves' ophthalmopathy. The sequencing sample was made of peripheral blood. The genes are TRBV28 and TRBJ2-4; 9 bases match TRBD2. The CDR3 coding sequence is TGTGCCAGCACCCCGCTTGGTAGCGGGGGCAAAAACATTCAGTACTTC. This sequence encodes CASTPLGSGGKNIQYF.